This TCR beta chain was profiled in a study of blood T cell repertoires in COVID-19. Turning to the study itself: The samples span acute and convalescent COVID-19 from the United States, Italy and Spain. PBMCs, B-cell-depleted T cells, or T cells provided the cDNA or gDNA that made up the material.

Original data processing: Amplified reference gene primers provided the basis for estimating nucleated cell counts. Sequencing used immunoSEQ multiplex PCR; TCRdb keeps in-frame clones, though not all of them. V and J calls and clone size are given by that table; D and trimming were obtained from the DNA. The data show approximately 250,000 clones, 86% seen once. V lost 4 bases and J 3 bases, leaving 16 bases between the germline ends. Germline values: CDR1 SGHRS, CDR2 YFSETQ. The CDR3 sequence is 15 residues long. The chain recombines TRBV5-1 with TRBJ1-1; tentative D call: TRBD1 (6 bases). Sequenced material: peripheral blood. This TCR was sampled from a man under 40 who had recovered from COVID-19. CDR3 bases: TGCGCCAGCAGCATCTCCCCAGGGGCGGACACTGAAGCTTTCTTT. This codes for CASSISPGADTEAFF.